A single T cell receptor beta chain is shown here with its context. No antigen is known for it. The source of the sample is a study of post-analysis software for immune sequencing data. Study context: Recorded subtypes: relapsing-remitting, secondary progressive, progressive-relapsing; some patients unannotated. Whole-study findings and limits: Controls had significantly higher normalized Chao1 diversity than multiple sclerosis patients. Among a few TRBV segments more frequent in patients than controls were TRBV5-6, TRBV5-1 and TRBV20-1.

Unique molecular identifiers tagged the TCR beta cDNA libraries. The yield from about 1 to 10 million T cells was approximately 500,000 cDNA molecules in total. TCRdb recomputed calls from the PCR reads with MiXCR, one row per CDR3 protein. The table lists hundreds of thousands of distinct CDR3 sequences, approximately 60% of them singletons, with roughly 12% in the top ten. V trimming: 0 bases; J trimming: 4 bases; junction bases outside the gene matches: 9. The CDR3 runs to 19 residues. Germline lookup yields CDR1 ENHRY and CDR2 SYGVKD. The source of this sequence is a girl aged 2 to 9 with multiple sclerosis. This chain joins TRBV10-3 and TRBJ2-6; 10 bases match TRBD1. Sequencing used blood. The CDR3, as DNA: TGTGCCATCAGTGAGTCGAAAGGACAGGGGGGTCCCGGGGCCAACGTCCTGACTTTC. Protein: CAISESKGQGGPGANVLTF.